These T cell receptor beta chains were read from a single sample in a study of T cells in Graves' hyperthyroidism and ophthalmopathy. TCRdb recomputed calls from the multiplex PCR reads with MiXCR, one row per CDR3 protein. The table records 370,000 or so distinct CDR3 sequences, around 14% of them present only once. Sequenced input: blood. Source of these receptors: a woman aged 18-35 years with Graves' hyperthyroidism that later progressed to Graves' ophthalmopathy. Both conserved end residues are part of each CDR3. A D gene is named only where the DNA matches it firmly. Size tells how often a clone was seen (once, few, many) or the class of an expanded clone, and some rows leave it out.

D gene: -; clone size: few; J gene: TRBJ2-5; V gene: TRBV6-5; CDR3 DNA: TGTGCCAGCATTACGACCCCCTTGCAAGAGACCCAGTACTTC; CDR3 protein: CASITTPLQETQYF
D gene: -; clone size: -; J gene: TRBJ2-7; V gene: TRBV15; CDR3 DNA: TGTGCCACCAGCGGGGAGTTCGGGCTCTCCTACGAGCAGTACTTC; CDR3 protein: CATSGEFGLSYEQYF
D gene: -; clone size: many; J gene: TRBJ1-1; V gene: TRBV30; CDR3 DNA: TGTGCCTGGAGCCGTGGGGGGGGGCCTTACACTGAAGCTTTCTTT; CDR3 protein: CAWSRGGGPYTEAFF
D gene: -; clone size: many; J gene: TRBJ2-1; V gene: TRBV28; CDR3 DNA: TGTGCCAGCAGTTTACTGAGACAGCGCGGGTACAATGAGCAGTTCTTC; CDR3 protein: CASSLLRQRGYNEQFF
D gene: -; clone size: many; J gene: TRBJ2-3; V gene: TRBV28; CDR3 DNA: TGTGCCAGCAGTTTATGGACAGAAAGCACAGATACGCAGTATTTT; CDR3 protein: CASSLWTESTDTQYF
D gene: -; clone size: few; J gene: TRBJ2-7; V gene: TRBV27; CDR3 DNA: TGTGCCAGCAGTTTGACTAGGGGCCACGAGCAGTACTTC; CDR3 protein: CASSLTRGHEQYF
D gene: TRBD1; clone size: -; J gene: TRBJ2-7; V gene: TRBV3-1; CDR3 DNA: TGTGCCAGCAGCCTCCGACAGGGGGCGATTTACGAGCAGTACTTC; CDR3 protein: CASSLRQGAIYEQYF
D gene: TRBD2; clone size: few; J gene: TRBJ2-7; V gene: TRBV14; CDR3 DNA: TGTGCCAGCAGCCAGCATCTAGCGGGAGGAGACGAGCAGTACTTC; CDR3 protein: CASSQHLAGGDEQYF
D gene: TRBD1; clone size: many; J gene: TRBJ2-4; V gene: TRBV28; CDR3 DNA: TGTGCCAGCAGTTTTCCGAGACAGGGGATTCGGGACATTCAGTACTTC; CDR3 protein: CASSFPRQGIRDIQYF
D gene: TRBD1; clone size: -; J gene: TRBJ2-4; V gene: TRBV20-1; CDR3 DNA: TGCAGTGCTAGAAAGCGACAATTGACAGGGGGCGGAAACATTCAGTACTTC; CDR3 protein: CSARKRQLTGGGNIQYF